These 15 T cell receptor beta chains were all obtained from the same sample, sequenced in a study of shared clonotypes between healthy human individuals. The method was immunoSEQ multiplex PCR; TCRdb's version includes in-frame clones alone and lacks a portion of them. The sample lists 550,000 to 600,000 clones; roughly 79% were seen once. Sequencing input: PBMCs. These receptors all come from a woman between 40 and 55 years old in good health. Some clones in this sample may be carry-over from other donors' samples.

This chain links TRBV18 with TRBJ1-1; D gene ambiguous. CDR1 is KGHSH, CDR2 LQKENI, per germline. This CDR3 contains 15 residues. Trimming cost V 0 bases and J 2 bases, with 10 bases left between them. CDR3 in amino acids: CASSPPADANTEAFF. The CDR3 DNA sequence: TGTGCCAGCTCACCACCCGCCGACGCAAACACTGAAGCTTTCTTT.

CDR3 in DNA: TGTGCCAGTGCTCTGGGGGCGAACCAAGAGACCCAGTACTTC. Translated: CASALGANQETQYF. The chain recombines TRBV2 with TRBJ2-5, with D maybe TRBD1 (6 bases). Germline assignment: CDR1 SNHLY and CDR2 FYNNEI. Trimming took 9 bases from V and 0 from J, leaving 14 bases between them. The CDR3 length is 14 residues. Combining the CDR3 with reference TRBV2 and TRBJ2-5 gives the whole variable domain EPEVTQTPSHQVTQMGQEVILRCVPISNHLYFYWYRQILGQKVEFLVSFYNNEISEKSEIFDDQFSVERPDGSNFTLKIRSTKLEDSAMYFCASALGANQETQYFGPGTRLLVL.

V gene TRBV25-1 combines with J gene TRBJ2-2, with D unclear. The CDR3 has 16 amino acids. In germline, CDR1 is MGHDK, CDR2 SYGVNS. Trimming shortened V by 5 bases and J by 1 base, and 14 bases separated the two germline ends. CDR3 region: CASSRLRGGNTGELFF. In DNA form, the CDR3 reads TGTGCCAGCAGTCGCTTGCGAGGTGGGAACACCGGGGAGCTGTTTTTT.

The chain couples TRBV29-1 to TRBJ1-2; D remains unclear. The germline V gene has CDR1 SQVTM and CDR2 ANQGSEA. The CDR3 has 10 amino acids. The V end lost 3 bases, the J end lost 5 bases, and 4 bases lay between the germline ends. The CDR3 region is CSVDGYGYTF. The CDR3 DNA follows: TGCAGCGTTGACGGGTATGGCTACACCTTC.

The chain recombines TRBV19 with TRBJ2-7; 14 bases align to TRBD2. V dropped 3 bases and J dropped 7; count of bases not matched to a gene: 2. The CDR3 runs 14 residues. CDR1 is LNHDA, CDR2 SQIVND, per germline (reference sequence). The chain's CDR3 is CASSIGLAGGEQYF. For the CDR3, the DNA is TGTGCCAGTAGTATCGGACTAGCGGGAGGTGAGCAGTACTTC.

The V and J genes are TRBV19 and TRBJ1-4, with D hard to call. Trimming pared 6 bases from V and 3 bases from J, leaving 11 bases between. The germline V gene has CDR1 LNHDA and CDR2 SQIVND (reference sequence). The CDR3 has 14 amino acids. CDR3 protein: CASRPTAANEKLFF. As DNA, the CDR3 is TGTGCCAGTAGACCGACGGCAGCTAATGAAAAACTGTTTTTT.

Comment on this clone: With a far larger clone one base away, a read error is the likely cause. The conserved phenylalanine or tryptophan normally closing the CDR3 is absent here, so this likely arose from a read error. CDR3 loop: CAWSDRAYTEAFS. For the CDR3, the DNA is TGTGCCTGGAGCGACAGGGCCTACACTGAAGCTTTCTCT. The chain joins TRBV30 to TRBJ1-1, with 7 nucleotides matching TRBD1. The CDR3 sequence is 13 residues long. From germline, CDR1 is GTSNPN and CDR2 SVGIG (reference sequence). Losses at the gene ends were 3 bases for V and 3 bases for J; bases not matched to a gene: 4.

The V and J genes are TRBV7-2 and TRBJ1-2; 9 bases line up with TRBD1. CDR3 size: 15 residues. Germline V gene lookup returns CDR1 SGHTA and CDR2 FQGNSA. J lost 5 bases, V lost 5 bases, and 9 bases had no gene match. As DNA, the CDR3 is TGTGCCAGCAGCCCCAACCCCGGGACAGGGTATGGCTACACCTTC. Translated, it gives CASSPNPGTGYGYTF. The full variable domain, completed using reference TRBV7-2 and TRBJ1-2, is GAGVSQSPSNKVTEKGKDVELRCDPISGHTALYWYRQSLGQGLEFLIYFQGNSAPDKSGLPSDRFSAERTGGSVSTLTIQRTQQEDSAVYLCASSPNPGTGYGYTFGSGTRLTVV.

This sequence joins TRBV1 and TRBJ2-6. TRBV1 is designated a pseudogene. The CDR3 contains 13 residues. CDR3 sequence reads: CTSSESRANVLTF. CDR3 coding DNA: TGCACCAGCAGTGAAAGTCGGGCCAACGTCCTGACTTTC.

The chain combines TRBV5-8 with TRBJ2-7; TRBD1 or TRBD2 may be the D gene (5 bases each). Germline CDR1 SGHTS, CDR2 YDEGEE. The CDR3 sequence is 14 residues long. The V end was cut by 4 bases, the J end by 0 bases, with 11 bases between. The CDR3 nucleotides read TGTGCCAGCAGCGGGGGACGGAACTCCTACGAGCAGTACTTC. This codes for CASSGGRNSYEQYF.

This clone has a single count. V and J are TRBV7-2 and TRBJ2-7, with D uncertain. The CDR3 has 12 residues. Germline V gives CDR1 SGHTA, CDR2 FQGNSA. Trimming pared 4 bases from V and 7 bases from J, leaving 11 bases between. The CDR3 region is CASSSYSMEQYF. Written as DNA, the CDR3 is TGTGCCAGCAGCTCCTATAGCATGGAGCAGTACTTC.

V and J are TRBV18 and TRBJ2-7, with 7 positions matching TRBD1. With V trimmed by 2 bases and J by 1 base, 11 bases remained unmatched. The CDR3 has 17 residues. Germline V gives CDR1 KGHSH, CDR2 LQKENI. The CDR3 region has the DNA TGTGCCAGCTCACCAATACCCGGGACAGTTAATTCCTACGAGCAGTACTTC. It codes for CASSPIPGTVNSYEQYF. Full variable domain (remainder filled in from reference TRBV18 and TRBJ2-7): NAGVMQNPRHLVRRRGQEARLRCSPMKGHSHVYWYRQLPEEGLKFMVYLQKENIIDESGMPKERFSAEFPKEGPSILRIQQVVRGDSAAYFCASSPIPGTVNSYEQYFGPGTRLTVT.

This rearrangement joins TRBV28 to TRBJ2-1; 7 bases are shared with TRBD2. There are 17 residues in the CDR3. Per germline, CDR1 MDHEN and CDR2 SYDVKM. Trimming removed 1 base from V and 3 bases from J; junction bases left unmatched: 9. The CDR3 loop reads CASSLFPSGLNYNEQFF. The CDR3 DNA is TGTGCCAGCAGTTTATTCCCTAGCGGATTGAACTACAATGAGCAGTTCTTC.

The chain is built from TRBV15 and TRBJ1-1; D gene unclear. The V gene lost 4 bases and the J gene lost 9 bases, with 15 bases spanning the gap. Germline CDR1 LNHNV, CDR2 YYDKDF (reference sequence). The CDR3 runs to 13 residues. For the CDR3, the DNA is TGTGCCACCAGCACAAGAGATTTGGAAAAAGCTTTCTTT. Residues: CATSTRDLEKAFF.

Concerning this clone itself: This likely stems from a read error, as it lies one base from a far larger clone. The V gene is TRBV28, the J gene TRBJ1-1; TRBD1 matches 7 bases. Germline V gene data show CDR1 as MDHEN and CDR2 as SYDVKM. The CDR3 contains 13 residues. The CDR3 spells CACSLSGTVEAFF. Here the CDR3 DNA reads TGTGCCTGCAGTTTATCCGGGACAGTTGAAGCTTTCTTT.